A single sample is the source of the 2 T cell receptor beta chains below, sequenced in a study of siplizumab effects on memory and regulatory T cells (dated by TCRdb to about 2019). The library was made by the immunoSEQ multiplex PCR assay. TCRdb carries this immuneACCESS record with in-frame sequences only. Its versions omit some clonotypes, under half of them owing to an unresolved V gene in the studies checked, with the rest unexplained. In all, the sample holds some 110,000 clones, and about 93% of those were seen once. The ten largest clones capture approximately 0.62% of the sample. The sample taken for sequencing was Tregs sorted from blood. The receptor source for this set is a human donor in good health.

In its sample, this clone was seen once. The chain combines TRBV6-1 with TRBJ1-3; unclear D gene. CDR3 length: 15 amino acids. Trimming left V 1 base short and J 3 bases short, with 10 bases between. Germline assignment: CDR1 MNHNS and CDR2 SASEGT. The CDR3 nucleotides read TGTGCCAGCAGTGAAGTTTGGGGTTTTGGAAACACCATATATTTT. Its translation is CASSEVWGFGNTIYF.

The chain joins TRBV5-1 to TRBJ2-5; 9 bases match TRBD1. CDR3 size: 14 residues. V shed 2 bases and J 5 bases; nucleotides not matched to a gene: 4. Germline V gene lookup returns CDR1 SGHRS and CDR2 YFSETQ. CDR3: CASSFLGTGETQYF. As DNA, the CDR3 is TGCGCCAGCAGCTTCTTGGGGACAGGGGAGACCCAGTACTTC.